These 12 T cell receptor beta chains share one sample of origin, sequenced in a study of post-analysis software for immune sequencing data. Whole-study findings and limits: In patients, roughly 5 TRBV segments were more frequent than in controls, with TRBV5-6, TRBV5-1 and TRBV20-1 among them.

Which antigens these TCRs recognize remains unknown. The TCR beta cDNA libraries carried unique molecular identifiers. MiXCR, applied by TCRdb to the PCR reads, yields one record per CDR3 protein. The sample carries around 190,000 distinct CDR3 sequences, 25% to 30% recorded once. Sequenced material: blood. Receptors originate from a girl between 2 and 17 years old with multiple sclerosis.

This clonotype appeared a few times. The chain links TRBV7-9 to TRBJ2-1; 7 bases align to TRBD2. There are 16 residues in the CDR3. Germline CDR1 reads SEHNR; CDR2 reads FQNEAQ (reference sequence). V lost 6 bases, J lost 0 bases, and 8 bases stayed unmatched. The CDR3 region has the DNA TGTGCCAGCAGATACAACGGGGGGAACTCCTACAATGAGCAGTTCTTC. Residues: CASRYNGGNSYNEQFF. Together with reference TRBV7-9 and TRBJ2-1, the CDR3 gives the full variable domain: DTGVSQNPRHKITKRGQNVTFRCDPISEHNRLYWYRQTLGQGPEFLTYFQNEAQLEKSRLLSDRFSAERPKGSFSTLEIQRTEQGDSAMYLCASRYNGGNSYNEQFFGPGTRLTVL.

The rearrangement joins TRBV7-9 to TRBJ2-4, with 8 bases identical to TRBD1. The CDR3 extends over 16 amino acids. Germline CDR1 and CDR2: SEHNR and FQNEAQ (reference sequence). V dropped 5 bases and J dropped 7; count of bases not matched to a gene: 13. Written as DNA, the CDR3 is TGTGCCAGCAGCGCGAGGGACAGGACGGGAATGAACATTCAGTACTTC. Protein product: CASSARDRTGMNIQYF.

This clonotype occurred many times. The chain joins TRBV10-2 to TRBJ2-7; D possibly corresponds to TRBD1 (5 bases). The germline CDR1 and CDR2 sequences are WSHSY and SAAADI. Trimming left V 6 bases short and J 2 bases short, with 20 bases between. The CDR3 extends over 16 amino acids. The CDR3 coding sequence is TGCGCCAGCAGGGGGAATGTCGCAGGGAATGCCTACGAGCAGTACTTC. Translation gives CASRGNVAGNAYEQYF.

This clonotype turned up a few times. This chain links TRBV18 with TRBJ2-7; 14 positions agree with TRBD2. The CDR3 covers 15 residues. J was trimmed by 5 bases and V by 6 bases; bases with no gene match: 6. Germline lookup yields CDR1 KGHSH and CDR2 LQKENI. The CDR3 is CASSATSGRAHEQYF. CDR3 in DNA: TGTGCCAGCTCGGCGACTAGCGGGAGGGCCCACGAGCAGTACTTC.

The sample holds many counts of this clonotype. In DNA form, the CDR3 reads TGTGCCAGCAGTCAGAGGGGTCAGCCTGAGCAGTTCTTC. This sequence encodes CASSQRGQPEQFF. J is TRBJ2-1 and V is TRBV12-3 or TRBV12-4, with D tentatively TRBD1 or TRBD2 (5 bases each). V lost 5 bases to trimming and J lost 9 bases, with 14 bases between them. The CDR3 totals 13 residues.

Many counts were recorded for this clonotype. The rearrangement links TRBV20-1 to TRBJ2-4; 16 nucleotides line up with TRBD2. CDR3 length equals 21 residues. The J segment lost 1 base and the V segment lost 7 bases, leaving 19 bases of the junction unmatched. Germline V gives CDR1 DFQATT, CDR2 SNEGSKA (reference sequence). CDR3 amino acids: CSVRPPRPGLAGGAAKNIQYF. CDR3 DNA: TGCAGTGTCAGGCCCCCCAGACCGGGACTAGCGGGAGGGGCGGCCAAAAACATTCAGTACTTC.

CDR3 nucleotides: TGTGCCAGCACCATCGATGGGGGTAGCACTGAAGCTTTCTTT. Protein: CASTIDGGSTEAFF. The J gene is TRBJ1-1, the V gene TRBV7-9; TRBD1 might be the D (5 bases). V lost 7 bases, J lost 4 bases, and 16 bases lay in between. This CDR3 contains 14 residues. Per germline, CDR1 SEHNR and CDR2 FQNEAQ (reference sequence).

V and J are TRBV20-1 and TRBJ2-1; 9 nucleotides agree with TRBD2. The ends lost 4 bases at V and 9 bases at J; junction bases unmatched: 13. The CDR3 sequence is 15 residues long. Germline CDR1 and CDR2: DFQATT and SNEGSKA (reference sequence). The CDR3 region is CSAKTGRGGRGEQFF. CDR3 in DNA: TGCAGTGCTAAGACCGGGCGGGGGGGCCGGGGTGAGCAGTTCTTC.

Ten or more counts support this clonotype. The chain couples TRBV13 to TRBJ2-1; a possible D gene is TRBD2 (7 bases). The CDR3 has 15 residues. Between the trimmed V and J ends, which lost 2 bases and 2 bases, there was a span of 10 bases. Per the germline V gene, CDR1 is PRHDT and CDR2 is FYEKMQ (reference sequence). The CDR3: CASSLRGRAYNEQFF. The CDR3 region has the DNA TGTGCCAGCAGCTTAAGGGGGAGGGCCTACAATGAGCAGTTCTTC. Complete variable domain (other parts from reference TRBV13 and TRBJ2-1): AAGVIQSPRHLIKEKRETATLKCYPIPRHDTVYWYQQGPGQDPQFLISFYEKMQSDKGSIPDRFSAQQFSDYHSELNMSSLELGDSALYFCASSLRGRAYNEQFFGPGTRLTVL.

This clonotype was observed a handful of times. The V and J genes are TRBV6-2 or TRBV6-3 and TRBJ2-1; tentative D call: TRBD1 (5 bases). Germline V lookup: CDR1 MNHEY, CDR2 SVGEGT. This CDR3 region has 14 residues. The germline V and J ends were trimmed by 4 bases and 7 bases, with 14 bases remaining between them. CDR3 sequence: CASSWDGASNEQFF. DNA for the CDR3: TGTGCCAGCAGTTGGGATGGGGCCTCGAATGAGCAGTTCTTC.

The table lists this clonotype with a few counts. CDR3 bases: TGCGCCAGCAGCTTGGGACAGGATTATGGCTACACCTTC. This sequence encodes CASSLGQDYGYTF. The chain is built from TRBV5-1 and TRBJ1-2; possibly TRBD1 for D (6 bases). CDR1 is SGHRS, CDR2 YFSETQ, per germline. With 0 bases removed from V and 5 bases from J, the gap between germline ends came to 8 bases. This CDR3 contains 13 residues.

As regards this clonotype: An end of the junction does not agree with germline; a read error may underlie this. The chain couples TRBV18 to TRBJ2-1, with 10 bases matching TRBD2. Per germline, CDR1 KGHSH and CDR2 LQKENI. The CDR3 has 17 residues. CDR3 residues: CASSPRTSGPLDNEQFF. The DNA for the CDR3 is TGTGCCAGCTCCCCACGGACTAGCGGACCTTTAGACAATGAGCAGTTCTTC.